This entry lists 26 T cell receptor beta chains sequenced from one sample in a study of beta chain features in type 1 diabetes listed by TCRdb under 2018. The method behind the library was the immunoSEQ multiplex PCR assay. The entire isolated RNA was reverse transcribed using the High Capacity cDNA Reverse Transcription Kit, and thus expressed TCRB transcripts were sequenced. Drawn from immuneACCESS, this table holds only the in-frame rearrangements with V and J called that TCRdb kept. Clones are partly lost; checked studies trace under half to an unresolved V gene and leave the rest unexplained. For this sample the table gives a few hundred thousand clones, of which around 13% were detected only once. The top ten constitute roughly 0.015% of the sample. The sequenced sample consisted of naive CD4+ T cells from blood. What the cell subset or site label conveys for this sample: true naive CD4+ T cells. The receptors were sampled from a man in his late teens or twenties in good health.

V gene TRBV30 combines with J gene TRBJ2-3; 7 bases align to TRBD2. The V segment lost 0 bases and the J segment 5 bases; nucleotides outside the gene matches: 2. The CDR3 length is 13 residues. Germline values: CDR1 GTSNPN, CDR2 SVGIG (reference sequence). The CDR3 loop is CAWSVGGGDTQYF. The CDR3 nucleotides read TGTGCCTGGAGTGTAGGCGGGGGAGATACGCAGTATTTT.

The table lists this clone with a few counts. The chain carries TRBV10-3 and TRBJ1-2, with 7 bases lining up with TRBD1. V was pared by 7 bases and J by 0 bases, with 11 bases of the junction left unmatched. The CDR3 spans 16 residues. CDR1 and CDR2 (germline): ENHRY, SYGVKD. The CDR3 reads CAINPVYGTANYGYTF. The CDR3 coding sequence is TGTGCCATCAACCCGGTGTACGGGACAGCTAACTATGGCTACACCTTC.

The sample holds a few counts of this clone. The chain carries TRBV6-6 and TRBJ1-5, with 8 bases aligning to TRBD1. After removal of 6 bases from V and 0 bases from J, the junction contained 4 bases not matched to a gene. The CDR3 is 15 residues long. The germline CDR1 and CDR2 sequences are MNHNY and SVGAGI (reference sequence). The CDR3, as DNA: TGTGCCAGCAGACACAGGGGGAGTAGCAATCAGCCCCAGCATTTT. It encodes CASRHRGSSNQPQHF.

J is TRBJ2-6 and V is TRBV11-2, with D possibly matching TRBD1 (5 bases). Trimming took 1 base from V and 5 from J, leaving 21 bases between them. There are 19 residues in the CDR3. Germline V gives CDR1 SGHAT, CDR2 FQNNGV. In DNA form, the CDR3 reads TGTGCCAGCAGCTTAGGTGCGACAGCTTCTCTGGTGAGGGCCAACGTCCTGACTTTC. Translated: CASSLGATASLVRANVLTF.

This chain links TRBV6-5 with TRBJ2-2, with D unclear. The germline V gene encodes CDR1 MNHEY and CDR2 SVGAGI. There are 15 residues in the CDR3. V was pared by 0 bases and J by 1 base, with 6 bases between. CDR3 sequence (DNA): TGTGCCAGCAGTTACTCGATCGGGAACACCGGGGAGCTGTTTTTT. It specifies CASSYSIGNTGELFF.

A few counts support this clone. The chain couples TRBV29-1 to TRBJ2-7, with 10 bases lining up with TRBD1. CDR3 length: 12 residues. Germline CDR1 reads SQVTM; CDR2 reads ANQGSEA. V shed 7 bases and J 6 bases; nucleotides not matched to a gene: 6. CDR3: CSAGTGVGEQYF. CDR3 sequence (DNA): TGCAGCGCCGGGACAGGGGTTGGCGAGCAGTACTTC.

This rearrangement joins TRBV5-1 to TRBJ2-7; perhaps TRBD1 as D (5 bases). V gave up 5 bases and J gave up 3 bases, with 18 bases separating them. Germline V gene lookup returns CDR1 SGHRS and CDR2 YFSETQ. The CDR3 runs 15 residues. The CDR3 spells CASSFVETEFYEQYF. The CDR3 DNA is TGCGCCAGCAGTTTTGTCGAGACAGAGTTCTACGAGCAGTACTTC.

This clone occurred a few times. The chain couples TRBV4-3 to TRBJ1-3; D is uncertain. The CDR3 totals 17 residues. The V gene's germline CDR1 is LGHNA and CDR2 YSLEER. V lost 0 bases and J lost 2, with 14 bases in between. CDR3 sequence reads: CASSQDGVIGTGNTIYF. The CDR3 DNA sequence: TGCGCCAGCAGCCAAGATGGGGTAATCGGGACTGGAAACACCATATATTTT.

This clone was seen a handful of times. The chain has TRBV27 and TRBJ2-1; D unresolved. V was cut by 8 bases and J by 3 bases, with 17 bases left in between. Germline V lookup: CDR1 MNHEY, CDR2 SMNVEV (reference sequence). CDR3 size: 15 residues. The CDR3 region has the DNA TGTGCCAGCCGAGTACCCGGCGGTCTCTACAATGAGCAGTTCTTC. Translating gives CASRVPGGLYNEQFF.

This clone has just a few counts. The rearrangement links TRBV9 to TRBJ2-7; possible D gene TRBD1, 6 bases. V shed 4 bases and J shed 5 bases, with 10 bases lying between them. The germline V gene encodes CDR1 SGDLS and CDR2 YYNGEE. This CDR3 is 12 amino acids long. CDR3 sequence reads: CASSRGFDEQYF. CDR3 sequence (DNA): TGTGCCAGCAGCAGGGGGTTCGACGAGCAGTACTTC.

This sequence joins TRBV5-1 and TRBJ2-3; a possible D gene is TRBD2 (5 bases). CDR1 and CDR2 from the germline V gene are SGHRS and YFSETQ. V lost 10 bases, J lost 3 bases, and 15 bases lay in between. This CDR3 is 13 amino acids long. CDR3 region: CACRRAGTDTQYF. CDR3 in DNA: TGCGCCTGCCGGCGGGCTGGTACAGATACGCAGTATTTT. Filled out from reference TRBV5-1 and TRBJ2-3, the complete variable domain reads KAGVTQTPRYLIKTRGQQVTLSCSPISGHRSVSWYQQTPGQGLQFLFEYFSETQRNKGNFPGRFSGRQFSNSRSEMNVSTLELGDSALYLCACRRAGTDTQYFGPGTRLTVL.

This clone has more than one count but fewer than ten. The CDR3 bases are TGCGCCAGCAGCTACCAGGGGGCTCGAGAAAAACTGTTTTTT. It codes for CASSYQGAREKLFF. The chain combines TRBV5-1 with TRBJ1-4, with TRBD1 identical over 8 bases. V was pared by 3 bases and J by 8 bases, with 6 bases of the junction left unmatched. CDR3 size: 14 residues. In germline, CDR1 is SGHRS, CDR2 YFSETQ.

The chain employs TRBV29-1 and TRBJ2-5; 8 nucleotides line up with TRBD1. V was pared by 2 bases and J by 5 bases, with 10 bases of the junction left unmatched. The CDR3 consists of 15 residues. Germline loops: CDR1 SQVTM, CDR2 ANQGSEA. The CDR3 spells CSVELRTGWGETQYF. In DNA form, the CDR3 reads TGCAGCGTTGAACTAAGGACAGGGTGGGGGGAGACCCAGTACTTC.

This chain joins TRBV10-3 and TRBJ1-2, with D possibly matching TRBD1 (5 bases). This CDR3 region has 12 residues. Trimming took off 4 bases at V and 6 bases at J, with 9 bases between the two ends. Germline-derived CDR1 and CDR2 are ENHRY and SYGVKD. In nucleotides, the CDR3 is TGTGCCATCAGTGCGACAGAAGATGGCTACACCTTC. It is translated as CAISATEDGYTF.

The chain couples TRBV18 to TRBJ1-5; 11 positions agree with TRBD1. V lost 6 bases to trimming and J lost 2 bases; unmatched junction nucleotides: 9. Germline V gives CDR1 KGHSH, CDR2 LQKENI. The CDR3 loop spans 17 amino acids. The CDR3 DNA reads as TGTGCCAGCTCGCACCGCCAGGGACAGGGGGGCAATCAGCCCCAGCATTTT. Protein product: CASSHRQGQGGNQPQHF.

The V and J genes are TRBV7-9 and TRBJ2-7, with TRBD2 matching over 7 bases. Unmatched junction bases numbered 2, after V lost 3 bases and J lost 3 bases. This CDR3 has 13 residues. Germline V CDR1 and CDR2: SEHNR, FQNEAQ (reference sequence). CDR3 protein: CASSFGLVYEQYF. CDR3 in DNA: TGTGCCAGCAGCTTCGGACTAGTCTACGAGCAGTACTTC.

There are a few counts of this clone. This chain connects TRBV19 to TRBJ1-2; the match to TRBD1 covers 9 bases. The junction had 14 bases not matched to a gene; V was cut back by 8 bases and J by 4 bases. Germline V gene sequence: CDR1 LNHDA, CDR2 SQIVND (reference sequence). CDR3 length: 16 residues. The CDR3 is CASSGQGRREGYGYTF. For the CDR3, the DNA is TGTGCCAGTTCCGGACAGGGGAGAAGGGAAGGCTATGGCTACACCTTC.

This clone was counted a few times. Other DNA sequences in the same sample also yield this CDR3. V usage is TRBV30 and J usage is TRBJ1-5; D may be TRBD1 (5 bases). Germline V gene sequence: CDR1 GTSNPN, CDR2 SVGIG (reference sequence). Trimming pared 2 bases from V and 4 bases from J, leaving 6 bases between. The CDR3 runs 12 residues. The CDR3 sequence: CAWSRGNQPQHF. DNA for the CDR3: TGTGCCTGGAGTAGGGGTAATCAGCCCCAGCATTTT.

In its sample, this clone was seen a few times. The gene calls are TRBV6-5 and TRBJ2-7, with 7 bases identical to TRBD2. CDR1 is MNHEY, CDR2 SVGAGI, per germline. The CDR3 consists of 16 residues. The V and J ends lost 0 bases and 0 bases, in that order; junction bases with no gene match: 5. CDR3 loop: CASSYSRGGSSYEQYF. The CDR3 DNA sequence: TGTGCCAGCAGTTACTCGCGCGGCGGGAGCTCCTACGAGCAGTACTTC.

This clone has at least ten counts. The chain's CDR3 is CASSEGQPYEQYF. The CDR3 nucleotides are TGTGCCAGCAGTGAGGGTCAACCCTACGAGCAGTACTTC. The chain links TRBV6-6 to TRBJ2-7; maybe TRBD2 (5 bases). The CDR3 runs to 13 residues. V lost 5 bases and J 2 bases, leaving 10 bases between the germline ends. Germline CDR1 is MNHNY and CDR2 is SVGAGI (reference sequence).

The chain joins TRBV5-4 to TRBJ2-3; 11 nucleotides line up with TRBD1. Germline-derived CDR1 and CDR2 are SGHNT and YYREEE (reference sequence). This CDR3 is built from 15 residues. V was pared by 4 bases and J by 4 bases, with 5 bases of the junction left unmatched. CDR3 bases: TGTGCCAGCAGCGTGGGACAGGGGGGCGCAGATACGCAGTATTTT. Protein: CASSVGQGGADTQYF.

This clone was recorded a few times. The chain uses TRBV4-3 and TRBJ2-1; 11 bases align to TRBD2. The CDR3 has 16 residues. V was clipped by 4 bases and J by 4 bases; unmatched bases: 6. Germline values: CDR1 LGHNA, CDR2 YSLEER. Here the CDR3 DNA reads TGCGCCAGCAGCCTGGGTACTAGCGGGAGATACAATGAGCAGTTCTTC. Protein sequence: CASSLGTSGRYNEQFF.

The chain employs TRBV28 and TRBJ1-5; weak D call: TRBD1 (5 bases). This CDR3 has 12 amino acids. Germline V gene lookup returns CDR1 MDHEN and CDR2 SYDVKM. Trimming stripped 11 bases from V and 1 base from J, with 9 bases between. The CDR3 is CAGGGSNQPQHF. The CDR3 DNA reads TGTGCCGGTGGGGGGAGCAATCAGCCCCAGCATTTT.

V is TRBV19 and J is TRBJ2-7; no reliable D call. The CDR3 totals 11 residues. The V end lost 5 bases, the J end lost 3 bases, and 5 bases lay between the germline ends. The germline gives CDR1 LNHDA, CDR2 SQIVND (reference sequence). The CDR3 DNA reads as TGTGCCAGTAGTGGCAGCTACGAGCAGTACTTC. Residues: CASSGSYEQYF.

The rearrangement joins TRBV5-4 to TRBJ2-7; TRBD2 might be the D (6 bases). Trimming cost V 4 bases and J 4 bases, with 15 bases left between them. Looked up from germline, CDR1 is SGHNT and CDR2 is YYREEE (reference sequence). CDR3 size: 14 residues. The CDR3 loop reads CASSRETRDYEQYF. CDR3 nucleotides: TGTGCCAGCAGCCGTGAGACTAGGGATTACGAGCAGTACTTC.

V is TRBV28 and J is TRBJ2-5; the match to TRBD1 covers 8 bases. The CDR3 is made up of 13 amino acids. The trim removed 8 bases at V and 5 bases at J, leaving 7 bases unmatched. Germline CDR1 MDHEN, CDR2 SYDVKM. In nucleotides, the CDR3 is TGTGCCAGCCATTTGACAGGGGAGGAGACCCAGTACTTC. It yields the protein CASHLTGEETQYF.